This entry features one TCR beta chain sequence. The V segment lost 3 bases and the J segment 7 bases; nucleotides outside the gene matches: 5. There are 13 residues in the CDR3. CDR1 and CDR2 from the germline V gene are KGHSH and LQKENI. Sequenced by immunoSEQ multiplex PCR; TCRdb stores in-frame clones only, minus some. The sample shows about 200,000 clones, approximately 91% of them seen only once. This specimen comes from a study of blood T cell repertoires in COVID-19. This TCR was recovered from a man between 50 and 59 years old with COVID-19, enrolled during active disease. The sample comprised peripheral blood. The rearrangement uses TRBV18 and TRBJ2-7; 8 bases are a match to TRBD2. The chain's CDR3 is CASSPGLAEEQYF. CDR3 DNA: TGTGCCAGCTCACCCGGACTAGCTGAAGAGCAGTACTTC.